This passage covers 32 T cell receptor beta chains from one sample sequenced in a study of T cell responses to AZD1222 COVID-19 vaccine. The repertoire was sequenced with immunoSEQ multiplex PCR; TCRdb's copy has only in-frame clones and lacks some. The table has about 180,000 clones, roughly 91% seen once. The sample here was peripheral blood, taken 28 days after the second AZD1222 dose. These receptors originate from an adult who received the AZD1222 COVID-19 vaccine.

The chain is built from TRBV19 and TRBJ2-7; tentative D call: TRBD1 (5 bases). This CDR3 region has 14 residues. Germline V gene data show CDR1 as LNHDA and CDR2 as SQIVND (reference sequence). Trimming stripped 6 bases from V and 5 bases from J, with 17 bases between. This chain's CDR3 is CASSGGAYRDEQYF. For the CDR3, the DNA is TGTGCCAGTAGCGGTGGGGCGTACCGGGACGAGCAGTACTTC.

V is TRBV7-9 and J is TRBJ2-2; D is undetermined. V lost 0 bases, J lost 7 bases, and 6 bases lay in between. The CDR3 runs 13 residues. Germline CDR1 is SEHNR and CDR2 is FQNEAQ (reference sequence). The CDR3 sequence: CASSLAGIGELFF. In DNA, the CDR3 is TGTGCCAGCAGCTTAGCGGGCATCGGGGAGCTGTTTTTT. The complete variable domain, with remaining parts taken from reference TRBV7-9 and TRBJ2-2, reads DTGVSQNPRHKITKRGQNVTFRCDPISEHNRLYWYRQTLGQGPEFLTYFQNEAQLEKSRLLSDRFSAERPKGSFSTLEIQRTEQGDSAMYLCASSLAGIGELFFGEGSRLTVL.

The rearrangement uses TRBV7-4 and TRBJ1-5, with TRBD1 matching over 10 bases. The length of the CDR3 is 18 residues. With 5 bases clipped from V and 5 bases from J, the junction kept 15 bases outside the gene matches. CDR1 is SGHVT and CDR2 is SQSDAQ in the germline V gene. CDR3 region: CASSKAFPTGGCHQPQHF. CDR3 sequence (DNA): TGTGCCAGCAGCAAAGCATTCCCGACAGGGGGCTGTCATCAGCCCCAGCATTTT.

This chain connects TRBV5-1 to TRBJ2-1; the D is unclear. In germline, CDR1 is SGHRS, CDR2 YFSETQ. Between the trimmed V and J ends, which lost 2 bases and 9 bases, there was a span of 6 bases. The CDR3 loop spans 11 amino acids. The CDR3 nucleotides read TGCGCCAGCAGCTTATATGGTGAGCAGTTCTTC. Translated, it gives CASSLYGEQFF. Full variable domain (remainder filled in from reference TRBV5-1 and TRBJ2-1): KAGVTQTPRYLIKTRGQQVTLSCSPISGHRSVSWYQQTPGQGLQFLFEYFSETQRNKGNFPGRFSGRQFSNSRSEMNVSTLELGDSALYLCASSLYGEQFFGPGTRLTVL.

This sequence joins TRBV4-1 and TRBJ1-4; D call uncertain. V lost 3 bases, J lost 4 bases, and 12 bases lay in between. The CDR3 length is 15 residues. Per the germline V gene, CDR1 is MGHRA and CDR2 is YSYEKL. The CDR3: CASSHPEQYNEKLFF. The CDR3 DNA sequence: TGCGCCAGCAGCCACCCCGAGCAGTATAATGAAAAACTGTTTTTT.

The chain couples TRBV9 to TRBJ1-2, with a weak D call TRBD1 (6 bases). From germline, CDR1 is SGDLS and CDR2 YYNGEE. The V end was cut by 3 bases, the J end by 3 bases, with 12 bases between. This CDR3 has 14 amino acids. The DNA for the CDR3 is TGTGCCAGCAGCGCCCCGGACAGCCACTATGGCTACACCTTC. Encoded protein: CASSAPDSHYGYTF.

The V call is TRBV18, the J call TRBJ2-1, with TRBD2 matching 10 bases. CDR1 is KGHSH and CDR2 is LQKENI in the germline V gene. After removal of 2 bases from V and 9 bases from J, the junction contained 10 bases not matched to a gene. This CDR3 is built from 16 residues. CDR3 DNA: TGTGCCAGCTCACCAAATGAAGCTAGCGGGGGTTTTGAGCAGTTCTTC. Protein sequence: CASSPNEASGGFEQFF.

In its sample, this clone was seen once. The chain carries TRBV27 and TRBJ2-7; 12 bases align to TRBD2. The germline V gene has CDR1 MNHEY and CDR2 SMNVEV (reference sequence). The trim removed 6 bases at V and 3 bases at J, leaving 3 bases unmatched. The CDR3 contains 14 residues. CDR3 sequence: CASRRTSGIYEQYF. The CDR3 DNA reads as TGTGCCAGCAGACGGACTAGCGGGATCTACGAGCAGTACTTC.

This chain connects TRBV19 to TRBJ1-6; 7 bases match TRBD1. Germline V gives CDR1 LNHDA, CDR2 SQIVND (reference sequence). This CDR3 is built from 14 residues. V lost 7 bases and J lost 9; bases outside the gene matches: 9. The CDR3 DNA is TGTGCCAGTAATCCAACAGGGGTCGGTTCACCCCTCCACTTT. Encoded protein: CASNPTGVGSPLHF.

The rearrangement uses TRBV11-2 and TRBJ2-7; 9 positions agree with TRBD1. V shed 5 bases and J 3 bases; nucleotides not matched to a gene: 11. CDR1 and CDR2 (germline): SGHAT, FQNNGV. This CDR3 has 16 amino acids. This CDR3 reads CASSGLGTGRYYEQYF. CDR3 nucleotides: TGTGCCAGCAGCGGACTCGGGACAGGGAGATACTACGAGCAGTACTTC.

The rearrangement uses TRBV5-6 and TRBJ1-2; tentative D call: TRBD1 (6 bases). The CDR3 sequence is 13 residues long. CDR1 and CDR2 (germline): SGHDT, YYEEEE. V gave up 4 bases and J gave up 8 bases, with 15 bases separating them. The CDR3: CASSRRGGWGYTF. CDR3 in DNA: TGTGCCAGCAGCCGGAGGGGGGGCTGGGGCTACACCTTC.

This clone came up once. The gene calls are TRBV27 and TRBJ1-4, with D possibly matching TRBD1 (5 bases). The CDR3 is 13 residues long. Germline V gene sequence: CDR1 MNHEY, CDR2 SMNVEV (reference sequence). Trimming pared 4 bases from V and 10 bases from J, leaving 13 bases between. The CDR3 region is CASSSTGGGKLFF. Written as DNA, the CDR3 is TGTGCCAGCAGTTCTACGGGGGGGGGAAAACTGTTTTTT. Looking up the rest from reference TRBV27 and TRBJ1-4 gives the full variable domain: EAQVTQNPRYLITVTGKKLTVTCSQNMNHEYMSWYRQDPGLGLRQIYYSMNVEVTDKGDVPEGYKVSRKEKRNFPLILESPSPNQTSLYFCASSSTGGGKLFFGSGTQLSVL.

The J gene is TRBJ1-4, the V gene TRBV19, with D hard to call. Looked up from germline, CDR1 is LNHDA and CDR2 is SQIVND (reference sequence). CDR3 size: 14 residues. Trimming shortened V by 7 bases and J by 0 bases, and 9 bases separated the two germline ends. The DNA of the CDR3 is TGTGCCAGTAATGAGGGCGCAACTAATGAAAAACTGTTTTTT. As protein: CASNEGATNEKLFF. Supplemented by reference TRBV19 and TRBJ1-4, the full variable domain reads DGGITQSPKYLFRKEGQNVTLSCEQNLNHDAMYWYRQDPGQGLRLIYYSQIVNDFQKGDIAEGYSVSREKKESFPLTVTSAQKNPTAFYLCASNEGATNEKLFFGSGTQLSVL.

The gene calls are TRBV19 and TRBJ1-5; no reliable D call. CDR1 and CDR2 (germline): LNHDA, SQIVND (reference sequence). The CDR3 has 13 residues. Deletions cut 5 bases from V and 1 base from J, with 6 bases between. CDR3 sequence (DNA): TGTGCCAGTAGTGGGCCGAGCAATCAGCCCCAGCATTTT. It specifies CASSGPSNQPQHF.

This chain joins TRBV5-1 and TRBJ1-1; the D gene is possibly TRBD1 (5 bases). The germline CDR1 and CDR2 sequences are SGHRS and YFSETQ. V shed 5 bases and J shed 6 bases, with 20 bases lying between them. The CDR3 spans 15 residues. CDR3 sequence reads: CASSSPQAGVAEAFF. CDR3 DNA sequence: TGCGCCAGCAGTAGCCCCCAGGCGGGGGTTGCTGAAGCTTTCTTT.

J is TRBJ1-3 and V is TRBV6-6; the D gene is possibly TRBD1 (6 bases). The CDR3 loop spans 14 amino acids. CDR1 and CDR2 (germline): MNHNY, SVGAGI (reference sequence). Between the trimmed V and J ends, which lost 2 bases and 9 bases, there was a span of 14 bases. CDR3 amino acids: CASSYGRGLRTIYF. For the CDR3, the DNA is TGTGCCAGCAGTTACGGCAGGGGTCTACGCACCATATATTTT.

The rearrangement joins TRBV7-8 to TRBJ1-6, with D perhaps matching TRBD1 (6 bases). The V gene lost 5 bases and the J gene lost 2 bases, with 7 bases spanning the gap. This CDR3 is built from 14 residues. CDR1 SGHVS and CDR2 FQNEAQ come from the germline V gene. The CDR3 DNA reads as TGTGCCAGCAGCCGGGACACCTATAATTCACCCCTCCACTTT. This gives the protein CASSRDTYNSPLHF.

V is TRBV7-2 and J is TRBJ2-7; D unclear. The length of the CDR3 is 14 residues. V lost 4 bases, J lost 0 bases, and 10 bases lay in between. Germline loops: CDR1 SGHTA, CDR2 FQGNSA. As DNA, the CDR3 is TGTGCCAGCAGCTCCCGTCGAAGCTCCTACGAGCAGTACTTC. It is translated as CASSSRRSSYEQYF.

This sequence joins TRBV6-5 and TRBJ1-1; possible D gene TRBD1, 6 bases. This CDR3 region has 12 residues. Per germline, CDR1 MNHEY and CDR2 SVGAGI. V was cut by 10 bases and J by 3 bases, with 12 bases left in between. The DNA for the CDR3 is TGTGCCATACAACCAGGGGACACTGAAGCTTTCTTT. It yields the protein CAIQPGDTEAFF.

V usage is TRBV5-5 and J usage is TRBJ2-7; D is ambiguous. CDR3 size: 14 residues. The V end was cut by 0 bases, the J end by 1 base, with 8 bases between. Germline loops: CDR1 SGHKS, CDR2 YYEKEE (reference sequence). The CDR3 here is CASSLGDNSYEQYF. For the CDR3, the DNA is TGTGCCAGCAGCTTGGGAGATAATTCCTACGAGCAGTACTTC. Variable domain in full (rest from reference TRBV5-5 and TRBJ2-7): DAGVTQSPTHLIKTRGQQVTLRCSPISGHKSVSWYQQVLGQGPQFIFQYYEKEERGRGNFPDRFSARQFPNYSSELNVNALLLGDSALYLCASSLGDNSYEQYFGPGTRLTVT.

A remark on this clone: Additional DNA sequences in this sample encode the identical CDR3. This sequence joins TRBV7-9 and TRBJ1-2; D remains ambiguous. CDR3 length: 12 amino acids. Trimming shortened V by 1 base and J by 6 bases, and 6 bases separated the two germline ends. Germline assignment: CDR1 SEHNR and CDR2 FQNEAQ (reference sequence). In DNA form, the CDR3 reads TGTGCCAGCAGCTTAGGGCGGGATGGCTACACCTTC. This codes for CASSLGRDGYTF. Together with reference TRBV7-9 and TRBJ1-2, the CDR3 gives the full variable domain: DTGVSQNPRHKITKRGQNVTFRCDPISEHNRLYWYRQTLGQGPEFLTYFQNEAQLEKSRLLSDRFSAERPKGSFSTLEIQRTEQGDSAMYLCASSLGRDGYTFGSGTRLTVV.

The chain carries TRBV3-1 (or the pseudogene TRBV3-2) and TRBJ2-5, with D possibly matching TRBD2 (5 bases). V was pared by 0 bases and J by 2 bases, with 7 bases between. Germline assignment: CDR1 LGHDT and CDR2 YNNKEL (reference sequence). This CDR3 region has 14 residues. The CDR3 loop is CASSQDRRQETQYF. CDR3 in DNA: TGTGCCAGCAGCCAAGATCGGAGGCAAGAGACCCAGTACTTC.

The sample holds one count of this clone. The rearrangement joins TRBV7-3 to TRBJ2-2, with 7 bases identical to TRBD1. This CDR3 spans 17 amino acids. CDR1 is SGHTA and CDR2 is FQGTGA in the germline V gene. The V gene end was trimmed by 5 bases and the J gene end by 2 bases; junction bases not matched to a gene: 11. CDR3 in DNA: TGTGCCAGCAGCCCGCAAGGGGGACAGTACAACACCGGGGAGCTGTTTTTT. Protein sequence: CASSPQGGQYNTGELFF.

V and J are TRBV3-1 (or the pseudogene TRBV3-2) and TRBJ1-5; no firm D call. This CDR3 spans 15 amino acids. Trimming took 4 bases from V and 3 from J, leaving 13 bases between them. Looked up from germline, CDR1 is LGHDT and CDR2 is YNNKEL (reference sequence). Written as DNA, the CDR3 is TGTGCCAGCAGCCCGTATTGCGGGGTCAATCAGCCCCAGCATTTT. It specifies CASSPYCGVNQPQHF.

This chain connects TRBV19 to TRBJ2-4, with a weak D call TRBD2 (6 bases). This CDR3 comprises 14 residues. Deletions cut 7 bases from V and 1 base from J, with 11 bases between. Germline-derived CDR1 and CDR2 are LNHDA and SQIVND (reference sequence). The CDR3 coding sequence is TGTGCCAGTATGAACAGCGGGGCCAAAAACATTCAGTACTTC. It yields the protein CASMNSGAKNIQYF. Using reference TRBV19 and TRBJ2-4 for the parts outside the CDR3, the full variable domain is DGGITQSPKYLFRKEGQNVTLSCEQNLNHDAMYWYRQDPGQGLRLIYYSQIVNDFQKGDIAEGYSVSREKKESFPLTVTSAQKNPTAFYLCASMNSGAKNIQYFGAGTRLSVL.

The chain links TRBV5-1 to TRBJ1-5; the match to TRBD1 covers 7 bases. This CDR3 spans 15 amino acids. Unmatched junction bases numbered 2, after V lost 0 bases and J lost 2 bases. The germline CDR1 and CDR2 sequences are SGHRS and YFSETQ. The CDR3 spells CASSLDRGGNQPQHF. The CDR3 coding sequence is TGCGCCAGCAGCTTGGACAGGGGAGGCAATCAGCCCCAGCATTTT.

This clone showed up just a few times. The chain couples TRBV2 to TRBJ2-2; 10 bases are shared with TRBD1. Germline trimming cut 7 bases from V and 6 bases from J; bases unmatched to any gene: 14. In germline, CDR1 is SNHLY, CDR2 FYNNEI. The CDR3 length is 17 residues. CDR3 nucleotides: TGTGCCAGCAAAAAGGACAGGGGGGCGATAATATCCGGGGAGCTGTTTTTT. This gives the protein CASKKDRGAIISGELFF. Full variable domain (remainder filled in from reference TRBV2 and TRBJ2-2): EPEVTQTPSHQVTQMGQEVILRCVPISNHLYFYWYRQILGQKVEFLVSFYNNEISEKSEIFDDQFSVERPDGSNFTLKIRSTKLEDSAMYFCASKKDRGAIISGELFFGEGSRLTVL.

V gene TRBV9 combines with J gene TRBJ1-6; D might be TRBD1 (6 bases). Trimming removed 5 bases from V and 9 bases from J, with 21 bases in between. Germline values: CDR1 SGDLS, CDR2 YYNGEE. The CDR3 is 16 amino acids. CDR3 nucleotide sequence: TGTGCCAGCAGTTTCCTTAGGGGGGGGGATGTTTCACCCCTCCACTTT. This encodes CASSFLRGGDVSPLHF.

The chain carries TRBV9 and TRBJ2-1; perhaps TRBD2 as D (6 bases). V was cut by 2 bases and J by 4 bases, with 10 bases left in between. The CDR3 runs 14 residues. The germline gives CDR1 SGDLS, CDR2 YYNGEE. The DNA of the CDR3 is TGTGCCAGCAGCGTTACAGCGGGTTACAATGAGCAGTTCTTC. The encoded protein is CASSVTAGYNEQFF.

The chain is built from TRBV28 and TRBJ2-7, with D unresolved. Germline V gene sequence: CDR1 MDHEN, CDR2 SYDVKM. Trimming took off 3 bases at V and 1 base at J, with 7 bases between the two ends. This CDR3 has 13 residues. The CDR3 nucleotides read TGTGCCAGCAGTTTCGGCAGATCCTACGAGCAGTACTTC. This codes for CASSFGRSYEQYF.

The gene calls are TRBV7-8 and TRBJ1-5; D gene unclear. The CDR3 loop spans 12 amino acids. In germline, CDR1 is SGHVS, CDR2 FQNEAQ. Trimming pared 5 bases from V and 11 bases from J, leaving 13 bases between. The CDR3 sequence: CASSTFGKSQHF. CDR3 DNA sequence: TGTGCCAGCAGCACTTTTGGAAAATCCCAGCATTTT.

The rearrangement links TRBV7-2 to TRBJ1-2; weak D call: TRBD1 (5 bases). The CDR3 runs to 13 residues. The V gene's germline CDR1 is SGHTA and CDR2 FQGNSA. Between the trimmed V and J ends, which lost 5 bases and 5 bases, there was a span of 12 bases. The CDR3: CASSGGVGYGYTF. In nucleotides, the CDR3 is TGTGCCAGCAGCGGAGGGGTCGGTTATGGCTACACCTTC.